This T cell receptor beta chain came from a study of identical twins (dated by TCRdb to the mid-2010s). Looking at the study overall: TCR alpha and beta repertoires from monozygotic twins, unrelated adults of various ages and cord blood were deep-sequenced to test whether fetal clonotypes persist. Replicate twin experiments were performed at different times using different library preparation protocols to rule out contamination.

CDR1 and CDR2 (DFQATT, SNEGSKA) derive from the germline V gene (reference sequence). V and J are truncated by 1 base and 0 bases respectively, leaving an intervening sequence of 22 bases. From cysteine to phenylalanine, the CDR3 is 19 amino acids long. The entry retains the CDR3 DNA only, 57 bases that are in frame from base 1. Library preparation employed 5' RACE. The sequencing machine was an Illumina HiSeq 2000. A universal primer binding site was introduced by template switching, and a unique molecular identifier was present in the final cDNA, enabling accurate counting of TCR cDNA molecules. First-strand cDNA for TCR alpha and beta chains was synthesized from specific primers in the conserved constant-segment region. To control for contamination, each cDNA library was double barcoded with a SMART-Mk sample barcode plus Illumina barcodes. TruSeq adapter sequences along with Illumina sample barcodes were introduced in two successive PCR steps. Sequencing of the TCR alpha and beta cDNA libraries was done on the Illumina HiSeq platform using custom primers. Processing in the source paper ran as follows. Unique molecular identifiers were extracted from raw reads with MiGEC, and CDR3 positions were determined with MiXCR. For each individual, recombination models were inferred using an EM algorithm with the repgenHMM and IGoR tools. The analysis of shared clonotypes was done with the tcR package in R, with sharing normalized by the product of cloneset sizes. To study raw recombination free of thymic and clonal selection effects, out-of-frame nonproductive sequences were analyzed. TCRdb trimmed the raw reads at Q25, called clones with MiXCR and kept productive beta chains. Every distinct CDR3 protein forms one entry, paired with its most common genes and DNA. In this record, the V and J calls reflect TCRdb's handling and not the investigators' own analysis. The table for this sample lists around 370,000 distinct CDR3 sequences; about 10% of them were counted only once. Clones ranked in the top ten supply under 10% of the sample.

Only healthy Caucasian donors were included. Three unrelated non-twin adults were also sequenced: a male aged 18 to 30, a male aged 50 to 60 and a female aged 50 to 60. Miltenyi CD45RO+ enrichment and human naive T-cell isolation kits were used to isolate memory (CD45RO+) and naive T cells from PBMC. Study-level results and caveats: Out-of-frame TCR alpha sequences shared between twins showed an excess of low generation-probability sequences compared with coincidental sharing between unrelated individuals. Excess twin sharing in beta out-of-frame sequences was weaker because fewer shared sequences lowered the signal-to-noise ratio. Fewer insertions were carried by abundant cord blood beta clonotypes; a weaker similar trend was observed in young adult naive repertoires, while no such trend was observed in memory repertoires. Zero-insertion analyses could be partly confounded by invariant T cells such as MAIT and iNKT, although diverse VJ usage argued against such confounding for most clonotypes. Recombination models systematically underestimated out-of-frame TCR alpha sharing in monozygotic twins but agreed with sharing between unrelated individuals. Because the same donors could not be followed over many years, conclusions were based on cross-sectional statistical analysis.

In regard to this clonotype: The antigen this receptor binds is unknown. Nothing much larger sits one base from this clone, and base qualities are not available.

The rearrangement combines TRBV20-1 with TRBJ2-1; there is no confident call for the D gene. This receptor was obtained from a woman aged 45-65 years in good health. Input material: naive T cells sorted from blood. Taken with the paper, the label for cell subset or site translates to: cells isolated with a human naive T-cell isolation kit. The encoded CDR3 is CSARVIVVGSRHSYNEQFF. Read as DNA, the sequence is TGCAGTGCTAGAGTTATAGTTGTCGGCTCCCGGCACTCCTACAATGAGCAGTTCTTC.